A selection of T cell receptor beta chains follows, all from one sample in a study of blood T cell repertoires in COVID-19. Only in-frame clones appear in the TCRdb table, and some are missing; sequencing was by immunoSEQ multiplex PCR. The sample records over 65,000 clones, about nine tenths being singletons. Sequenced: peripheral blood. The origin of the receptors is a man younger than 45 with acute or convalescent COVID-19. The CDR3 runs from the conserved cysteine through the conserved F or W. A D gene is named only where the DNA matches it firmly. Part of the rows lack a size; the others show once, few, many or a class for expanded clones.

>TRBV11-2|TRBD2|TRBJ2-1|15|-
TGTGCCAGCAGCCCAACTAGCGGGCAGTACAATGAGCAGTTCTTC
CASSPTSGQYNEQFF
>TRBV6-5|TRBD1|TRBJ2-7|13|-
TGTGCCAGCAGTCCGGACAGGGGTCACGAGCAGTACTTC
CASSPDRGHEQYF
>TRBV2|-|TRBJ2-3|12|-
TGTGCCAGCAGTGATTCCCAAGATACGCAGTATTTT
CASSDSQDTQYF
>TRBV6-5|TRBD2|TRBJ2-1|16|-
TGTGCCAGCAGTTGGGGTATGGCTAGCGGGAGTGATGAGCAGTTCTTC
CASSWGMASGSDEQFF
>TRBV20-1|TRBD2|TRBJ2-3|15|-
TGCAGTGCTACTGAGAGCCTAGCGGGCACAGATACGCAGTATTTT
CSATESLAGTDTQYF
>TRBV5-1|-|TRBJ2-7|13|-
TGCGCCAGCAGCTTAGGAGGACCCTACGAGCAGTACTTC
CASSLGGPYEQYF
>TRBV28|TRBD2|TRBJ2-7|16|-
TGTGCCAGCAGTCCCAAAGGACTAGCGCGTTCCTACGAGCAGTACTTC
CASSPKGLARSYEQYF
>TRBV28|TRBD1|TRBJ1-6|15|-
TGTGCCAGCAGCCCCGCCAGACAGGGGAATTCACCCCTCCACTTT
CASSPARQGNSPLHF
>TRBV28|TRBD1|TRBJ1-2|14|few
TGTGCCAGCAGCTCCACAGGGGGGAAGAATGGCTACACCTTC
CASSSTGGKNGYTF
>TRBV5-4|TRBD2|TRBJ2-1|16|-
TGTGCCAGCAGCCTGGGGGGGTTCACGGGAGTGAACGAGCAGTTCTTC
CASSLGGFTGVNEQFF
>TRBV19|-|TRBJ2-7|14|few
TGTGCCAGTAGTAAACAGGGTAGCTCCTACGAGCAGTACTTC
CASSKQGSSYEQYF
>TRBV6-2/TRBV6-3|-|TRBJ2-7|16|-
TGTGCCAGCAGTTACTCGGCGATGGCAGGACACCACGAGCAGTACTTC
CASSYSAMAGHHEQYF
>TRBV18|-|TRBJ2-7|17|-
TGTGCCAGCTCACCACCGAACCCTACAGGGACCTCCTACGAGCAGTACTTC
CASSPPNPTGTSYEQYF
>TRBV28|-|TRBJ1-5|12|-
TGTGCCAGCAGGGTGGTGAGGCAGCCCCAGCATTTT
CASRVVRQPQHF
>TRBV5-1|TRBD1|TRBJ1-1|16|-
TGCGCCAGCAGCTTGGGGGGGAGGACAGGCCCCACTGAAGCTTTCTTT
CASSLGGRTGPTEAFF
>TRBV5-4|TRBD1|TRBJ1-6|16|-
TGTGCCAGCAGCCCCGAGGGGGCAAATATGAATTCACCCCTCCACTTT
CASSPEGANMNSPLHF
>TRBV28|TRBD1|TRBJ2-7|14|-
TGTGCCAGCAGTTCCCGACAGGGGAGACACGAGCAGTACTTC
CASSSRQGRHEQYF
>TRBV5-4|-|TRBJ2-7|11|-
TGTGCCAGCAGCTTGAGGGGGAAGCAGTACTTC
CASSLRGKQYF
>TRBV2|-|TRBJ1-1|14|-
TGTGCCAGCAGCTTCACAGCCATGAACACTGAAGCTTTCTTT
CASSFTAMNTEAFF
>TRBV9|TRBD2|TRBJ2-7|14|-
TGTGCCAGCAGCGTCGGAGCGGGAGCAGGGGAGCAGTACTTC
CASSVGAGAGEQYF
>TRBV9|-|TRBJ2-7|14|-
TGTGCCAGCAGCCCGAGTAGTCAAATGTACGAGCAGTACTTC
CASSPSSQMYEQYF
>TRBV27|TRBD2|TRBJ2-3|16|-
TGTGCCAGCAGTCTGCGGACTAGCGGCCACACAGATACGCAGTATTTT
CASSLRTSGHTDTQYF
>TRBV19|TRBD1|TRBJ1-1|16|-
TGTGCCAGTAGTCTGACAGGGGGGAGAGTGAACACTGAAGCTTTCTTT
CASSLTGGRVNTEAFF
>TRBV6-5|-|TRBJ1-2|15|-
TGTGCCAGCAGTTACTCTAAATATCGGGTCTATGGCTACACCTTC
CASSYSKYRVYGYTF
>TRBV6-1|-|TRBJ1-5|13|-
TGTGCCAGCAGTGATTGGGGGGGTCAGCCCCAGCATTTT
CASSDWGGQPQHF
>TRBV6-5|-|TRBJ1-1|14|-
TGTGCCAGCAGTCCGGGAGAGGACTACACTGAAGCTTTCTTT
CASSPGEDYTEAFF
>TRBV27|-|TRBJ2-1|13|-
TGTGCCAGCAGTTTTAACAGTTACAATGAGCAGTTCTTC
CASSFNSYNEQFF
>TRBV5-4|-|TRBJ2-7|13|-
TGTGCCAGCAGCTTGGAGCCTCTCTACGAGCAGTACTTC
CASSLEPLYEQYF
>TRBV7-9|-|TRBJ2-3|15|once
TGTGCCAGCAGCTTAGGGGGAGGGGGTGCAGATACGCAGTATTTT
CASSLGGGGADTQYF
>TRBV7-8|-|TRBJ2-1|14|-
TGTGCCAGCAGCTTCAGGGGATCCTACAATGAGCAGTTCTTC
CASSFRGSYNEQFF
>TRBV6-5|-|TRBJ2-7|13|-
TGTGCCAGCACCCGAACCGACAGACACGAGCAGTACTTC
CASTRTDRHEQYF
>TRBV12-3/TRBV12-4|TRBD1|TRBJ2-7|13|-
TGTGCCAGCGGATGGACAGGGGAAATCGAGCAGTACTTC
CASGWTGEIEQYF
>TRBV5-1|-|TRBJ2-1|12|-
TGCGCCAGCAGCTTTGGGAGCAATGAGCAGTTCTTC
CASSFGSNEQFF
>TRBV4-1|TRBD1|TRBJ2-1|16|once
TGCGCCAGCAGCCCAGTTGCCGGGACAGGAAAAAATGAGCAGTTCTTC
CASSPVAGTGKNEQFF
>TRBV5-1|-|TRBJ2-3|12|-
TGCGCCAGCAGCTTGTCTACAGATACGCAGTATTTT
CASSLSTDTQYF
>TRBV5-4|TRBD1|TRBJ1-4|14|-
TGTGCCAGCAGCCTGGACAGGGGAATTGAAAAACTGTTTTTT
CASSLDRGIEKLFF
>TRBV19|-|TRBJ1-1|14|-
TGTGCCACCGACACGGGACTTACGAACACTGAAGCTTTCTTT
CATDTGLTNTEAFF
>TRBV5-1|-|TRBJ2-2|13|-
TGCGCCAGCAACCCAGGGAACACCGGGGAGCTGTTTTTT
CASNPGNTGELFF
>TRBV30|-|TRBJ2-2|12|-
TGTGCCACACGACAGGCCCTCGGGGAGCTGTTTTTT
CATRQALGELFF
>TRBV11-2|TRBD1|TRBJ1-4|15|-
TGTGCCAGCAGCTTAAAGACAGGGGGGTCGAGAAAACTGTTTTTT
CASSLKTGGSRKLFF
>TRBV3-1/TRBV3-2|-|TRBJ1-4|15|-
TGTGCCAGCAGCCAAGGTACAGGAGGGAATGAAAAACTGTTTTTT
CASSQGTGGNEKLFF
>TRBV7-2|TRBD2|TRBJ2-7|15|-
TGTGCCAGCAGCTCCTCGGGGCTAGCGGAGGGTGTGCAGTACTTC
CASSSSGLAEGVQYF
>TRBV20-1|-|TRBJ1-4|14|few
TGCAGTGCTAGTTCCGGGACACCCGATGAAAAACTGTTTTTT
CSASSGTPDEKLFF
>TRBV30|TRBD1|TRBJ1-1|16|-
TGTGCCTGGAGCGAGACGAATTACAGGGGGAACACTGAAGCTTTCTTT
CAWSETNYRGNTEAFF
>TRBV11-3|-|TRBJ2-1|15|-
TGTGCCAGCAGCCGAGGAGGGCCCGAGTCGAATGAGCAGTTCTTC
CASSRGGPESNEQFF
>TRBV3-1/TRBV3-2|TRBD2|TRBJ2-1|15|-
TGTGCCAGCAGCCGTGGACTAGCGGGGTACAATGAGCAGTTCTTC
CASSRGLAGYNEQFF
>TRBV5-5|-|TRBJ1-4|13|-
TGTGCCAGCTATTTATCCGGGAGTGAAAAACTGTTTTTT
CASYLSGSEKLFF
>TRBV12-1|-|TRBJ2-2|16|-
TGTGCCAGCAGCTTTCGTCTAGCGGGAGGCATCGAGGAGCTGTTTTTT
CASSFRLAGGIEELFF
>TRBV28|TRBD1|TRBJ2-2|17|-
TGTGCCAGCAGTTTCCCCCCTGGGGCAGGGGGTACCGGGGAGCTGTTTTTT
CASSFPPGAGGTGELFF
>TRBV7-9|-|TRBJ2-2|14|-
TGTGCCAGCAGCCTTAGCGGTAACACCGGGGAGCTGTTTTTT
CASSLSGNTGELFF
>TRBV5-4|-|TRBJ1-3|14|-
TGTGCCAGCAGCGAAGGGGGTCTGGGAAACACCATATATTTT
CASSEGGLGNTIYF
>TRBV19|TRBD2|TRBJ2-3|14|few
TGTGCCAGTAGGGCGGGAGGAAGCACAGATACGCAGTATTTT
CASRAGGSTDTQYF
>TRBV4-3|-|TRBJ1-5|17|-
TGCGCCAGCAGCCAAGATCTAACAGTAAATAGCAATCAGCCCCAGCATTTT
CASSQDLTVNSNQPQHF
>TRBV18|-|TRBJ1-1|15|-
TGTGCCAGCTCACCACCGGGCAGAGCGAACACTGAAGCTTTCTTT
CASSPPGRANTEAFF
>TRBV3-1/TRBV3-2|-|TRBJ1-1|11|-
TGTGCCAGCAGCCAAGGGGGGGAGGCTTTCTTT
CASSQGGEAFF
>TRBV5-4|-|TRBJ2-3|15|once
TGTGCCAGCAGCTTGGGGGGCCCCCATCCAGATACGCAGTATTTT
CASSLGGPHPDTQYF
>TRBV7-9|-|TRBJ1-4|15|-
TGTGCCAGCAGCGTAAACAGAGCAACTAATGAAAAACTGTTTTTT
CASSVNRATNEKLFF